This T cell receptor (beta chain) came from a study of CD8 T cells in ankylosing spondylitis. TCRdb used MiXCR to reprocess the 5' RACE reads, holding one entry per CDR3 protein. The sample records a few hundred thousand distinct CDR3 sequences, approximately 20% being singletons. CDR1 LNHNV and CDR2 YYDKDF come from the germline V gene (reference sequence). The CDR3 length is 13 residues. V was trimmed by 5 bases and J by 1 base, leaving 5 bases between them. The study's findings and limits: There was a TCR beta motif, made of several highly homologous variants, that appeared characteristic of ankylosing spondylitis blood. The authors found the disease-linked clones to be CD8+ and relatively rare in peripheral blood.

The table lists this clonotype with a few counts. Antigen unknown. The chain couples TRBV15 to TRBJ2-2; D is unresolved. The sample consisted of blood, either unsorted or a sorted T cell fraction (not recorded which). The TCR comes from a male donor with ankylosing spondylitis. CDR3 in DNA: TGTGCCACCAGCTCGGGGAACACCGGGGAGCTGTTTTTT. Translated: CATSSGNTGELFF.